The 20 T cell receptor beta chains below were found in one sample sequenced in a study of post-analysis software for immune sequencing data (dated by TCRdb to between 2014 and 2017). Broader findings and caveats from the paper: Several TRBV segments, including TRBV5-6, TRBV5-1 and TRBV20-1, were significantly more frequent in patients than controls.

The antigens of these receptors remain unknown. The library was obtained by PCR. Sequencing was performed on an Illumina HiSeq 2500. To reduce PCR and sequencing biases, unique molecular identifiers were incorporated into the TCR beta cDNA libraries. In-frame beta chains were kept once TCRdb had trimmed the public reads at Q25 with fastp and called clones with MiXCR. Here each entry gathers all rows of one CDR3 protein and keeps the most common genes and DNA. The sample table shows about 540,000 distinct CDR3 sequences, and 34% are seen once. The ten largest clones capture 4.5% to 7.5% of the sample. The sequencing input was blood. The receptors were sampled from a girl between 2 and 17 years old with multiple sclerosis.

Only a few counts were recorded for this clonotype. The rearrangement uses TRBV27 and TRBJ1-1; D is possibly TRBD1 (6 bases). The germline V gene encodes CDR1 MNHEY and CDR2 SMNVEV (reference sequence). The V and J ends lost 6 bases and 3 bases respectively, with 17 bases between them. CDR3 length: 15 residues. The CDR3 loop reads CASRPRGIDDTEAFF. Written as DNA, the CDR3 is TGTGCCAGCAGACCGAGGGGGATAGACGACACTGAAGCTTTCTTT.

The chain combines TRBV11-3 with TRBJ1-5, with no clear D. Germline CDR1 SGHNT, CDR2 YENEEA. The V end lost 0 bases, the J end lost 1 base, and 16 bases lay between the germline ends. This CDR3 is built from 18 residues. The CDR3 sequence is CASSLEVAAHESNQPQHF. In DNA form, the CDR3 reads TGTGCCAGCAGCTTAGAGGTAGCTGCCCACGAGAGCAATCAGCCCCAGCATTTT.

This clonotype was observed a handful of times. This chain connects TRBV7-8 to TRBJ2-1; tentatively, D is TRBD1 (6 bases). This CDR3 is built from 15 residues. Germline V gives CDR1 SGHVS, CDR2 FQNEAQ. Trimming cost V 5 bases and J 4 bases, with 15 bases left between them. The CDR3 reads CASSNPGAEYNEQFF. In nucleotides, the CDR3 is TGTGCCAGCAGCAACCCAGGGGCCGAGTACAATGAGCAGTTCTTC.

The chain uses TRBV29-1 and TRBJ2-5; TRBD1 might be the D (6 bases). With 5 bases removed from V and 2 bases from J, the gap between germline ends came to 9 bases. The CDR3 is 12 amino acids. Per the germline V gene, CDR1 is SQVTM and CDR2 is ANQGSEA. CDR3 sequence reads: CSVIRGQETQYF. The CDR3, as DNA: TGCAGCGTTATCAGGGGTCAAGAGACCCAGTACTTC.

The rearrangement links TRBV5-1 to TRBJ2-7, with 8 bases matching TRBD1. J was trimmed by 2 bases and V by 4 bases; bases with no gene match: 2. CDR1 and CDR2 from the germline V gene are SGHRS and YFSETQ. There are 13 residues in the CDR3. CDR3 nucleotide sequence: TGCGCCAGCAGCGGGGACAGGCCCTACGAGCAGTACTTC. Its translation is CASSGDRPYEQYF.

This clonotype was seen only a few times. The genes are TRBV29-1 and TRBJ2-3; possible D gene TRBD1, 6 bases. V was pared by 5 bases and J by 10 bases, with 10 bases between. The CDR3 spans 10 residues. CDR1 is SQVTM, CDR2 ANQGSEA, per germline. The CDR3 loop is CSVFRGAQYF. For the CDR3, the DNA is TGCAGCGTTTTCAGGGGTGCGCAGTATTTT.

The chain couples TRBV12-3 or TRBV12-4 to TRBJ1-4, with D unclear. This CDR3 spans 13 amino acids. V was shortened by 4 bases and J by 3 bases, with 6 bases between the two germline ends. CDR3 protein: CASSSAANEKLFF. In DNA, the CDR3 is TGTGCCAGCAGTTCGGCTGCTAATGAAAAACTGTTTTTT.

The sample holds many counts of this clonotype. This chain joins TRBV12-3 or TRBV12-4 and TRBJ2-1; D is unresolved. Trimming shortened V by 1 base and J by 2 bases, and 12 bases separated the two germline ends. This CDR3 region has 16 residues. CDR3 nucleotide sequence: TGTGCCAGCAGTTTAGGTCCCCCACTCGCCTACAATGAGCAGTTCTTC. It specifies CASSLGPPLAYNEQFF.

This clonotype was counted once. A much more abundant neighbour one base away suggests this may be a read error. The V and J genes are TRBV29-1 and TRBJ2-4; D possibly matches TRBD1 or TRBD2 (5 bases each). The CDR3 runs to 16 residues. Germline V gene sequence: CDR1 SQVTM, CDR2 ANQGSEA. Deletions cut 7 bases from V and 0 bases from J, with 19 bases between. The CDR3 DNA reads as TGCAGCGCCCGCCTGGGACGGAGGACAGCCAAAAACATTCAGTACTTC. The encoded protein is CSARLGRRTAKNIQYF.

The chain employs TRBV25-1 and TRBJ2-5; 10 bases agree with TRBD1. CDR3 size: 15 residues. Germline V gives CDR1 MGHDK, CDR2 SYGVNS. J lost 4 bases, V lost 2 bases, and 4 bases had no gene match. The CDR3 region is CASSEGTGESETQYF. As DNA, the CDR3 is TGTGCCAGCAGTGAAGGGACAGGGGAGTCAGAGACCCAGTACTTC.

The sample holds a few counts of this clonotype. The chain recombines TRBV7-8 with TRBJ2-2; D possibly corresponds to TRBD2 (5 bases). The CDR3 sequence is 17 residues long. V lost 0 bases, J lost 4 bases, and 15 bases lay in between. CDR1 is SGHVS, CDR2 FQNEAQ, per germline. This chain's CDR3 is CASSLARLGEGTGELFF. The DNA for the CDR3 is TGTGCCAGCAGCTTAGCGCGTCTCGGGGAAGGCACCGGGGAGCTGTTTTTT.

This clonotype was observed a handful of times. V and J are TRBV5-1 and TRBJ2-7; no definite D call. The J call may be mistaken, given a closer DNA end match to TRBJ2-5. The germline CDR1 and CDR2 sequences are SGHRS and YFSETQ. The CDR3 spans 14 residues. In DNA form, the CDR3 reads TGCGCCAGCAGCTTGGAGGTCTCCTTGGGGACCCAGTACTTC. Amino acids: CASSLEVSLGTQYF.

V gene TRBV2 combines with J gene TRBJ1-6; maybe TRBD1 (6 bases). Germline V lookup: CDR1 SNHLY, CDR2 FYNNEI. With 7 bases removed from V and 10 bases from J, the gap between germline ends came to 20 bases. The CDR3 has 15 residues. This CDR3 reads CASMDTGITWSPLHF. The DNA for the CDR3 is TGTGCCAGCATGGATACAGGGATCACTTGGTCACCCCTCCACTTT.

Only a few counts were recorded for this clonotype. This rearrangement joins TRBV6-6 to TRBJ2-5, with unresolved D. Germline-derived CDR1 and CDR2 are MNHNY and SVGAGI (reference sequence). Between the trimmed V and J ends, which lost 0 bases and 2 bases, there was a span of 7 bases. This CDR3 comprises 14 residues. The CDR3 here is CASSYSGRQETQYF. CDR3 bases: TGTGCCAGCAGTTACTCGGGCAGACAAGAGACCCAGTACTTC.

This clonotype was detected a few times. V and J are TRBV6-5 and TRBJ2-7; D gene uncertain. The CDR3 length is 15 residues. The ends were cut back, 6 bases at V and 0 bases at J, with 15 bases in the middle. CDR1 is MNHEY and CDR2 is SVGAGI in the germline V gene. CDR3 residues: CASSTAQVSSYEQYF. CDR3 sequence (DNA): TGTGCCAGCAGCACCGCCCAGGTCAGCTCCTACGAGCAGTACTTC.

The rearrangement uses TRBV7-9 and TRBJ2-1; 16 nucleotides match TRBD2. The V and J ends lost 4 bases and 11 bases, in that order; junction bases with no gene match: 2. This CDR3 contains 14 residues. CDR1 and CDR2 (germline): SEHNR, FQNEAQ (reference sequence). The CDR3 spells CASSSGLAGGKQFF. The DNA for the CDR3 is TGTGCCAGCAGCTCGGGACTAGCGGGAGGGAAGCAGTTCTTC.

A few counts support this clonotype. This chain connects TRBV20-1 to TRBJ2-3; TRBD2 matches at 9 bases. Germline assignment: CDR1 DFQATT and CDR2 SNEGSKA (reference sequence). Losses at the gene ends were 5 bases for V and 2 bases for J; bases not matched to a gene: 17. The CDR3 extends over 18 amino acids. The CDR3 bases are TGCAGTGCTGACCTCCCCAGCGGGGGGCCGTCTTCCACAGATACGCAGTATTTT. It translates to CSADLPSGGPSSTDTQYF.

The CDR3 sequence is CASSWTGGRTDTQYF. The CDR3 DNA reads TGTGCCAGCAGTTGGACGGGGGGGCGCACAGATACGCAGTATTTT. This chain connects TRBV3-1 to TRBJ2-3; 8 bases line up with TRBD2. The CDR3 consists of 15 residues. The germline V gene encodes CDR1 LGHDT and CDR2 YNNKEL (reference sequence). J gave up 1 base and V 6 bases, and 6 bases lay outside the gene matches.

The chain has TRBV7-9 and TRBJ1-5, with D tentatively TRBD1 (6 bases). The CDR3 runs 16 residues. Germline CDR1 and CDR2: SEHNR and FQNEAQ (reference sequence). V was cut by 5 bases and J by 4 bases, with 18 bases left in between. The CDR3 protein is CASSREGGDPNQPQHF. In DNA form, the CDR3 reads TGTGCCAGCAGCCGGGAGGGGGGGGACCCGAATCAGCCCCAGCATTTT.

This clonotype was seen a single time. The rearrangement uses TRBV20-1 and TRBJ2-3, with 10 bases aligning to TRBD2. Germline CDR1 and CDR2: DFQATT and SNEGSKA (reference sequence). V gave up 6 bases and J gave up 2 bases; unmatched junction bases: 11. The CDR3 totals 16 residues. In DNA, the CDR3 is TGCAGTGCGGCCACCGTAGGGACTAGCGACACAGATACGCAGTATTTT. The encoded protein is CSAATVGTSDTDTQYF.